This T cell receptor (beta chain) comes out of a study of regulatory T cells in long-lasting Graves disease. For TCR beta, libraries came from iRepertoire HTBI primers and Arm-PCR of CDR3 regions. TCRdb recomputed calls from the multiplex PCR reads with MiXCR, one row per CDR3 protein. The sample consists of roughly 350,000 distinct CDR3 sequences, about 16% of them appearing once. Regarding time point: newly diagnosed GD, antithyroid drugs for less than 3 months. Scientists built the TCR library using RNA that was extracted from PBMCs. V was pared by 0 bases and J by 7 bases, with 16 bases between. CDR3 length: 15 residues. Germline-derived CDR1 and CDR2 are SGDLS and YYNGEE. This clonotype was counted only a few times. The same data also went into a second study, on T cells in Graves' hyperthyroidism and ophthalmopathy.

Sequences were derived from peripheral blood mononuclear cells (PBMCs), sampled at new diagnosis, from a patient treated with antithyroid drugs. The source of this sequence is a woman younger than 30 with Graves disease. The J gene is TRBJ2-5, the V gene TRBV9; the D gene is possibly TRBD2 (5 bases). The CDR3 DNA follows: TGTGCCAGCAGCGTAGCTACGACGGGGATCGGGACCCAGTACTTC. It specifies CASSVATTGIGTQYF.